Listed here are 23 T cell receptor beta chains from one sample, sequenced in a study of blood T cell repertoires in COVID-19. Clones were read by immunoSEQ multiplex PCR, and TCRdb kept only the in-frame ones, dropping some. This table has about 240,000 clones, approximately 84% appearing once. Material: PBMCs or T cells enriched from blood (not recorded which). The receptors come from a woman in her 40s with acute COVID-19.

The V gene is TRBV7-9, the J gene TRBJ2-7, with 12 bases aligning to TRBD2. V lost 2 bases, J lost 5 bases, and 7 bases stayed unmatched. CDR1 is SEHNR, CDR2 FQNEAQ, per germline (reference sequence). The CDR3 covers 16 residues. The chain's CDR3 is CASSLTTSGSVHEQYF. The DNA of the CDR3 is TGTGCCAGCAGCTTAACGACTAGCGGGAGTGTTCACGAGCAGTACTTC.

The rearrangement joins TRBV18 to TRBJ1-1; 9 nucleotides agree with TRBD1. V lost 4 bases to trimming and J lost 3 bases; unmatched junction nucleotides: 3. Germline CDR1 KGHSH, CDR2 LQKENI. The CDR3 is 14 residues long. This CDR3 reads CASSRQGDDTEAFF. The DNA for the CDR3 is TGTGCCAGCTCACGACAGGGGGACGACACTGAAGCTTTCTTT.

CDR3 DNA: TGTGCCAGCTCACCGAGACAGGGCCATGAGCAGTTCTTC. Translated, it gives CASSPRQGHEQFF. The J gene is TRBJ2-1, the V gene TRBV18; 7 nucleotides align to TRBD1. Germline trimming cut 3 bases from V and 8 bases from J; bases unmatched to any gene: 4. CDR1 is KGHSH, CDR2 LQKENI, per germline. CDR3 size: 13 residues.

The J gene is TRBJ2-3, the V gene TRBV6-5, with TRBD2 identical over 7 bases. The trim removed 0 bases at V and 5 bases at J, leaving 5 bases unmatched. The CDR3 is 15 amino acids. Germline CDR1 MNHEY, CDR2 SVGAGI. The CDR3 nucleotides read TGTGCCAGCAGTTACTCGTTAGCGGGTGGAGATACGCAGTATTTT. The encoded protein is CASSYSLAGGDTQYF.

V and J are TRBV7-8 and TRBJ1-1, with 7 bases lining up with TRBD1. The CDR3 spans 16 residues. CDR1 is SGHVS, CDR2 FQNEAQ, per germline. The V and J ends lost 5 bases and 0 bases, in that order; junction bases with no gene match: 9. This CDR3 is CASSPSTGTMNTEAFF. The CDR3 DNA reads as TGTGCCAGCAGCCCATCGACAGGGACCATGAACACTGAAGCTTTCTTT. Supplemented by reference TRBV7-8 and TRBJ1-1, the full variable domain reads GAGVSQSPRYKVAKRGQDVALRCDPISGHVSLFWYQQALGQGPEFLTYFQNEAQLDKSGLPSDRFFAERPEGSVSTLKIQRTQQEDSAVYLCASSPSTGTMNTEAFFGQGTRLTVV.

The chain links TRBV5-1 to TRBJ2-3; D perhaps matches TRBD1 (6 bases). In germline, CDR1 is SGHRS, CDR2 YFSETQ. Trimming pared 0 bases from V and 10 bases from J, leaving 18 bases between. This CDR3 is 15 amino acids long. Here the CDR3 reads CASSLDRASTAAQYF. For the CDR3, the DNA is TGCGCCAGCAGCTTGGACAGGGCATCTACCGCGGCGCAGTATTTT.

The chain joins TRBV29-1 to TRBJ1-1, with unresolved D. The CDR3 totals 13 residues. Germline CDR1 is SQVTM and CDR2 is ANQGSEA. V dropped 4 bases and J dropped 0 bases, with 9 bases sitting between them. The CDR3 loop is CSVVEQVNTEAFF. The CDR3, as DNA: TGCAGCGTTGTTGAACAAGTGAACACTGAAGCTTTCTTT.

This clone was observed a handful of times. This chain uses TRBV7-9 with TRBJ1-4, with 8 bases that match TRBD1. The germline V gene encodes CDR1 SEHNR and CDR2 FQNEAQ (reference sequence). The trim removed 5 bases at V and 6 bases at J, leaving 5 bases unmatched. This CDR3 is 14 amino acids long. CDR3 sequence reads: CASSEKTGDEKLFF. The CDR3 nucleotides are TGTGCCAGCAGCGAGAAGACAGGGGATGAAAAACTGTTTTTT.

The chain couples TRBV6-1 to TRBJ2-3; D gene unclear. Trimming took 4 bases from V and 7 from J, leaving 15 bases between them. This CDR3 comprises 14 residues. Germline V gene data show CDR1 as MNHNS and CDR2 as SASEGT. The CDR3 reads CASSGSLPDNTQYF. In DNA form, the CDR3 reads TGTGCCAGCAGTGGCTCCCTGCCCGACAATACGCAGTATTTT.

The sample holds a few counts of this clone. Other DNA sequences within the sample encode an identical CDR3. V gene TRBV7-8 combines with J gene TRBJ2-3; TRBD2 agrees at 11 bases. Per the germline V gene, CDR1 is SGHVS and CDR2 is FQNEAQ. The J segment lost 2 bases and the V segment lost 1 base, leaving 2 bases of the junction unmatched. The CDR3 runs to 16 residues. As DNA, the CDR3 is TGTGCCAGCAGCTTAGTAGCGGGAGGGGACACAGATACGCAGTATTTT. Translating gives CASSLVAGGDTDTQYF.

With regard to this clone: Germline and junction disagree at one end, which may indicate a read error. V and J are TRBV7-7 and TRBJ1-1, with no clear D. The CDR3 has 13 residues. Germline loops: CDR1 SSHAT, CDR2 FNYEAQ (reference sequence). The CDR3 nucleotides are TGTGCTAGCAGCTTATCTCTGAACACTGAAGCTTTCTTT. Encoded protein: CASSLSLNTEAFF.

This clone has only one observation. The chain has TRBV3-1 (or the pseudogene TRBV3-2) and TRBJ2-3, with 12 bases aligning to TRBD2. The germline CDR1 and CDR2 sequences are LGHDT and YNNKEL (reference sequence). The CDR3 length is 17 residues. After removal of 4 bases from V and 9 bases from J, the junction contained 14 bases not matched to a gene. CDR3 protein: CASSLRTSGIQSGTQYF. DNA of the CDR3: TGTGCCAGCAGCCTTAGGACTAGCGGGATCCAATCAGGCACGCAGTATTTT.

The gene calls are TRBV6-6 and TRBJ2-1; tentative D call: TRBD2 (5 bases). The CDR3 covers 13 residues. CDR1 and CDR2 from the germline V gene are MNHNY and SVGAGI (reference sequence). Trimming cost V 4 bases and J 9 bases, with 13 bases left between them. In DNA form, the CDR3 reads TGTGCCAGCAGTTCCCGACTATCGCCTGAGCAGTTCTTC. Amino acid sequence: CASSSRLSPEQFF.

This clone came up a few times. The chain uses TRBV2 and TRBJ1-4; 8 positions agree with TRBD1. From germline, CDR1 is SNHLY and CDR2 FYNNEI. Trimming cost V 7 bases and J 5 bases; bases outside gene matches: 3. This CDR3 comprises 13 residues. In nucleotides, the CDR3 is TGTGCCAGCAAATGGACAGGGAATGAAAAACTGTTTTTT. This codes for CASKWTGNEKLFF.

The chain has TRBV30 and TRBJ2-1; possible D gene TRBD2, 5 bases. This CDR3 comprises 17 residues. Germline CDR1 GTSNPN, CDR2 SVGIG (reference sequence). V was shortened by 0 bases and J by 3 bases, with 18 bases between the two germline ends. The CDR3 nucleotides are TGTGCCTGGAGTGTTTGGCCGTCCGGGAACCGCTACAATGAGCAGTTCTTC. It is translated as CAWSVWPSGNRYNEQFF.

The chain has TRBV6-5 and TRBJ1-5; D is possibly TRBD1 (5 bases). The CDR3 sequence is 14 residues long. The germline V and J ends were trimmed by 2 bases and 7 bases, with 12 bases remaining between them. The germline V gene encodes CDR1 MNHEY and CDR2 SVGAGI. CDR3 loop: CASSYDSQSQPQHF. DNA of the CDR3: TGTGCCAGCAGTTACGACAGTCAATCGCAGCCCCAGCATTTT.

This sequence joins TRBV19 and TRBJ2-3; tentative D call: TRBD1 (6 bases). The CDR3 covers 14 residues. The germline V gene encodes CDR1 LNHDA and CDR2 SQIVND (reference sequence). The V end was cut by 6 bases, the J end by 1 base, with 11 bases between. CDR3 coding DNA: TGTGCCAGTAGGAGTAACAGGGGCACAGATACGCAGTATTTT. Amino acid sequence: CASRSNRGTDTQYF.

This chain joins TRBV11-2 and TRBJ2-5; 9 nucleotides align to TRBD1. This CDR3 has 17 amino acids. Per the germline V gene, CDR1 is SGHAT and CDR2 is FQNNGV. V trimming: 4 bases; J trimming: 1 base; junction bases outside the gene matches: 10. The CDR3 nucleotides read TGTGCCAGCAGCTACAGGGGGCCCTATGACTCCCAAGAGACCCAGTACTTC. It encodes CASSYRGPYDSQETQYF.

The chain links TRBV29-1 to TRBJ1-1; possibly TRBD1 for D (5 bases). CDR1 is SQVTM and CDR2 is ANQGSEA in the germline V gene. CDR3 length equals 13 residues. V was shortened by 4 bases and J by 5 bases, with 14 bases between the two germline ends. The CDR3 bases are TGCAGCGTTGCCGAAGGGGTGCGAACTGAAGCTTTCTTT. It codes for CSVAEGVRTEAFF.

The chain employs TRBV29-1 and TRBJ1-2; D might be TRBD1 (5 bases). Germline V gene sequence: CDR1 SQVTM, CDR2 ANQGSEA. This CDR3 comprises 11 residues. CDR3 in amino acids: CTLGGVDGYTF. The CDR3, as DNA: TGCACCCTGGGGGGAGTGGATGGCTACACCTTC.

A few counts support this clone. This same CDR3 is encoded by further DNA sequences in the sample. This chain connects TRBV3-1 (or the pseudogene TRBV3-2) to TRBJ2-2; D uncertain. CDR3 size: 16 residues. Trimming stripped 4 bases from V and 4 bases from J, with 16 bases between. CDR1 is LGHDT and CDR2 is YNNKEL in the germline V gene (reference sequence). The CDR3 spells CASSPPGQVGTGELFF. DNA of the CDR3: TGTGCCAGCAGCCCTCCAGGCCAGGTCGGCACCGGGGAGCTGTTTTTT.

V and J are TRBV2 and TRBJ1-5; 7 bases fit TRBD1. CDR3 size: 14 residues. CDR1 and CDR2 from the germline V gene are SNHLY and FYNNEI. J lost 3 bases, V lost 6 bases, and 5 bases had no gene match. CDR3 DNA sequence: TGTGCCAGCAGCGATACAGGGGTCAATCAGCCCCAGCATTTT. Encoded protein: CASSDTGVNQPQHF.

The V and J genes are TRBV10-1 and TRBJ2-1; the D gene is possibly TRBD1 (6 bases). V gave up 5 bases and J gave up 0 bases, with 11 bases separating them. Germline V gives CDR1 WNHNN, CDR2 SYGVQD (reference sequence). The CDR3 runs 15 residues. The CDR3 DNA is TGCGCCAGCAGTCCGGCAGGGGACTCCTACAATGAGCAGTTCTTC. This codes for CASSPAGDSYNEQFF.